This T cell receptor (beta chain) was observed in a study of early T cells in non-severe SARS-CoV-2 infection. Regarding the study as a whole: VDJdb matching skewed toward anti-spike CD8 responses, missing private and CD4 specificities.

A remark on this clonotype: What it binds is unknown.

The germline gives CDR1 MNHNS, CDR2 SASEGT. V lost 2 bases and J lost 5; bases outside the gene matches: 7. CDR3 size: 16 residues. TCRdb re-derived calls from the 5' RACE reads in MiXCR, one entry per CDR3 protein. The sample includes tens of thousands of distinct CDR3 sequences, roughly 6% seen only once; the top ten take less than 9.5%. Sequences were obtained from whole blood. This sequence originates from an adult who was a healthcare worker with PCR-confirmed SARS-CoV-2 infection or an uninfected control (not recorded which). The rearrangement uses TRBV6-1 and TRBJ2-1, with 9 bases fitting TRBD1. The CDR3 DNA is TGTGCCAGCAGTGAATTCGCGGGACAGGGAGACAATGAGCAGTTCTTC. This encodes CASSEFAGQGDNEQFF.